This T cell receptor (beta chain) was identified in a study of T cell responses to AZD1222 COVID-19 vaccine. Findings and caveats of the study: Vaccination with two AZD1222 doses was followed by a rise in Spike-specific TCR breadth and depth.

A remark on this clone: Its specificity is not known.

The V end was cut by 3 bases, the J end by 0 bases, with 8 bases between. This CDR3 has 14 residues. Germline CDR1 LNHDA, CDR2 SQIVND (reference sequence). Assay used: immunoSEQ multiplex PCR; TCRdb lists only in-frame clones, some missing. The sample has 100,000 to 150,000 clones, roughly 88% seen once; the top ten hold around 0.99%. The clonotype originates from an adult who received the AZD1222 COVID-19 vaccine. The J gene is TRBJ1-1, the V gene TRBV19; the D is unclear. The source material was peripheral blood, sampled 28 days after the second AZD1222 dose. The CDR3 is CASSMTSLNTEAFF. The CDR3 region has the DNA TGTGCCAGTAGTATGACAAGTCTGAACACTGAAGCTTTCTTT.